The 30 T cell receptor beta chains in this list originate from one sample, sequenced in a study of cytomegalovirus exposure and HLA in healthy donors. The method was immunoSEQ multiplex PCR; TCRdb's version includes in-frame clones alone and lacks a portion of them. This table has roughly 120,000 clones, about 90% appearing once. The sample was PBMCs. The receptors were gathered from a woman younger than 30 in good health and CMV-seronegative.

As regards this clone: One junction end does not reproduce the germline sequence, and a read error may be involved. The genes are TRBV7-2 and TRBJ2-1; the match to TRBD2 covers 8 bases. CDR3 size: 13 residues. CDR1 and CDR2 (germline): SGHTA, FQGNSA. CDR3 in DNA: TGTGCCAGCACCGGGGGGGCCTATAATGAGCAGTTCTTC. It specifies CASTGGAYNEQFF.

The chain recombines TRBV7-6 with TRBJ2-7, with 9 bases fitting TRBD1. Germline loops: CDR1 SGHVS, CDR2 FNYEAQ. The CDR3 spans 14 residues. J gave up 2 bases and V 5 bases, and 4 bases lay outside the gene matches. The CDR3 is CASSKRQGAYEQYF. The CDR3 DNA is TGTGCCAGCAGCAAACGACAGGGGGCCTACGAGCAGTACTTC.

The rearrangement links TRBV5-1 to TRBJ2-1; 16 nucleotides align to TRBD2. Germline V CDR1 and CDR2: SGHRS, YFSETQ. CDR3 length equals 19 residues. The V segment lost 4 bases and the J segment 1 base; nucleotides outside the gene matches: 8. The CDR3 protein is CASSKGLAGGPMSYNEQFF. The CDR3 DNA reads TGCGCCAGCAGCAAGGGACTAGCGGGAGGGCCGATGTCCTACAATGAGCAGTTCTTC. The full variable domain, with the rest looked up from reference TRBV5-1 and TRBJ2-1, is KAGVTQTPRYLIKTRGQQVTLSCSPISGHRSVSWYQQTPGQGLQFLFEYFSETQRNKGNFPGRFSGRQFSNSRSEMNVSTLELGDSALYLCASSKGLAGGPMSYNEQFFGPGTRLTVL.

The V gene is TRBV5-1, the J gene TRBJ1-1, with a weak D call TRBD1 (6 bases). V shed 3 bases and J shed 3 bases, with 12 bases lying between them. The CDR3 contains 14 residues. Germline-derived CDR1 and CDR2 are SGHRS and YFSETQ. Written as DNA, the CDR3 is TGCGCCAGCAGCTCAACAGGGTCGTACACTGAAGCTTTCTTT. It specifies CASSSTGSYTEAFF.

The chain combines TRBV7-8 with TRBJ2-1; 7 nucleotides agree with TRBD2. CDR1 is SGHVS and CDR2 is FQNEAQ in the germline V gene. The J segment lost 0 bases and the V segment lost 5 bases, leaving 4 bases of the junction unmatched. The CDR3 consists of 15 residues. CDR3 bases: TGTGCCAGCAGCGCGGGGGTACCCTCCTACAATGAGCAGTTCTTC. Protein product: CASSAGVPSYNEQFF.

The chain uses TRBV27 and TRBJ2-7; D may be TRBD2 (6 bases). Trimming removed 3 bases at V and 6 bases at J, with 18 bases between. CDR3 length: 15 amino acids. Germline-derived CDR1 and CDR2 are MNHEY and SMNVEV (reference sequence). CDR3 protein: CASSLVGERLGEQYF. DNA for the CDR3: TGTGCCAGCAGTTTGGTCGGGGAGAGACTAGGCGAGCAGTACTTC.

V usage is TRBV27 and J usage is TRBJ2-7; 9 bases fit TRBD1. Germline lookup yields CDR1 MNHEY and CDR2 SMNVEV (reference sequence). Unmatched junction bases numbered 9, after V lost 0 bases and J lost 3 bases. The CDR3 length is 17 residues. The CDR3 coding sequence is TGTGCCAGCAGTTTATCCGGTGGGACAGGGACCTTCTACGAGCAGTACTTC. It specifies CASSLSGGTGTFYEQYF.

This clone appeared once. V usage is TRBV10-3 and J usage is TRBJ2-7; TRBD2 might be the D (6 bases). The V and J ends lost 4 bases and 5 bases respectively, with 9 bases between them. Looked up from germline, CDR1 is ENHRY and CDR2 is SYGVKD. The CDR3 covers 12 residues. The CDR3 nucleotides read TGTGCCATCAGTGGGGGAGGAGACGAGCAGTACTTC. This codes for CAISGGGDEQYF.

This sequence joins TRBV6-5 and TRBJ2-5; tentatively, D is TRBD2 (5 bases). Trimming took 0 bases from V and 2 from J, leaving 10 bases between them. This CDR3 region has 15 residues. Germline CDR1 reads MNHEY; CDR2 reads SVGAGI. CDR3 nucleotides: TGTGCCAGCAGTTACTCGGCCGGGGAACAAGAGACCCAGTACTTC. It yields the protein CASSYSAGEQETQYF.

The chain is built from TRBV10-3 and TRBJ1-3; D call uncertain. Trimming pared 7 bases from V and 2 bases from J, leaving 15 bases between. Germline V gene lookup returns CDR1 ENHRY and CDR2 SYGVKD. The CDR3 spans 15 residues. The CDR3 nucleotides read TGTGCCATCATGGGGAGGCGGGATACTGGAAACACCATATATTTT. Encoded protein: CAIMGRRDTGNTIYF.

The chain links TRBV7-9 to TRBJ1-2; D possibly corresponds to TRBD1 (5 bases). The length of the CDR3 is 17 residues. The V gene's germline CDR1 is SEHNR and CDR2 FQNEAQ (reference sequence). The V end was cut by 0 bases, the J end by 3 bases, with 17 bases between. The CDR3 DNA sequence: TGTGCCAGCAGCTTAGCCAGGGCTGTCAGTACGGACTATGGCTACACCTTC. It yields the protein CASSLARAVSTDYGYTF.

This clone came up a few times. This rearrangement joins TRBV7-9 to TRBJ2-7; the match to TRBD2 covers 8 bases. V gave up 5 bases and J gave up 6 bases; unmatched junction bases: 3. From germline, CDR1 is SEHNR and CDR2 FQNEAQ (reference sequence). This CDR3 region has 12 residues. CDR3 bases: TGTGCCAGCAGCGGCGGGGGGCCCGAGCAGTACTTC. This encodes CASSGGGPEQYF.

In DNA, the CDR3 is TGCAGCGTCCCCTTTGGAGTTAGCACAGATACGCAGTATTTT. This sequence encodes CSVPFGVSTDTQYF. The chain has TRBV29-1 and TRBJ2-3; no clear D. Trimming removed 6 bases from V and 0 bases from J, with 13 bases in between. This CDR3 comprises 14 residues. Germline lookup yields CDR1 SQVTM and CDR2 ANQGSEA.

CDR3 loop: CASSQAGWGRLNHEQYF. The CDR3 bases are TGTGCCAGCAGCCAAGCGGGATGGGGTAGACTAAACCACGAGCAGTACTTC. V and J are TRBV14 and TRBJ2-7; a possible D gene is TRBD2 (5 bases). This CDR3 region has 17 residues. V shed 1 base and J shed 5 bases, with 21 bases lying between them. The germline CDR1 and CDR2 sequences are SGHDN and FVKESK. The variable domain in full, completed from reference TRBV14 and TRBJ2-7, reads EAGVTQFPSHSVIEKGQTVTLRCDPISGHDNLYWYRRVMGKEIKFLLHFVKESKQDESGMPNNRFLAERTGGTYSTLKVQPAELEDSGVYFCASSQAGWGRLNHEQYFGPGTRLTVT.

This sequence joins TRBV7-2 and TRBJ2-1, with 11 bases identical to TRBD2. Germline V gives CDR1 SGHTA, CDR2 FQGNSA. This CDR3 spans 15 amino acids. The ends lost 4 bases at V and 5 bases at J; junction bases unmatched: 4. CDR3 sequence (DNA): TGTGCCAGCAGCTATCCGGGACTAGCGGACAATGAGCAGTTCTTC. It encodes CASSYPGLADNEQFF.

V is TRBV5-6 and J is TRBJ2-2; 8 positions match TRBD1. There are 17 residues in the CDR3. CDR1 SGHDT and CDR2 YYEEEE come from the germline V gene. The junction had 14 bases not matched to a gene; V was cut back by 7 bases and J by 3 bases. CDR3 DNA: TGTGCCAGCGACTACAGATCAGGGGGCCGTGACACCGGGGAGCTGTTTTTT. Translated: CASDYRSGGRDTGELFF.

This CDR3 is CASSSEGQGLYEQYF. The DNA for the CDR3 is TGTGCCAGCAGCTCCGAGGGACAGGGCCTCTACGAGCAGTACTTC. The chain employs TRBV13 and TRBJ2-7; TRBD1 matches 9 bases. CDR3 length: 15 amino acids. Germline CDR1 is PRHDT and CDR2 is FYEKMQ (reference sequence). The trim removed 4 bases at V and 3 bases at J, leaving 7 bases unmatched.

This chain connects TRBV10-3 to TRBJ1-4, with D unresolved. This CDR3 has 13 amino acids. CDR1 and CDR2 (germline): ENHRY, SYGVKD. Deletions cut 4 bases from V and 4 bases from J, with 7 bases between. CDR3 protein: CAISVRDNEKLFF. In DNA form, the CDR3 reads TGTGCCATCAGTGTACGGGATAATGAAAAACTGTTTTTT.

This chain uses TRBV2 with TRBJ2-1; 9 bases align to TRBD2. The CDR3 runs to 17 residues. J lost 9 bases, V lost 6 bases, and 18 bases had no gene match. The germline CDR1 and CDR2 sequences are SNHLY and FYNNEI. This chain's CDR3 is CASSPELAGVWAGEQFF. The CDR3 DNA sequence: TGTGCCAGCAGCCCCGAATTAGCGGGAGTTTGGGCGGGTGAGCAGTTCTTC.

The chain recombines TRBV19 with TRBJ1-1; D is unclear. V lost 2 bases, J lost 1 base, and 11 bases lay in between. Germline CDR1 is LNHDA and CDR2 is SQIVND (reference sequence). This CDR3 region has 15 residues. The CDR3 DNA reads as TGTGCCAGTAGTATAATGTGGGGAGGGAACACTGAAGCTTTCTTT. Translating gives CASSIMWGGNTEAFF.

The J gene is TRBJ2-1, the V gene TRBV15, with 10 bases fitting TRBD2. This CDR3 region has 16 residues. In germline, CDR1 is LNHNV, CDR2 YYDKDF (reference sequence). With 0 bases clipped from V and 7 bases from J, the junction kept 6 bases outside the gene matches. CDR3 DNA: TGTGCCACCAGCAGAGACGCTAGCGGGAGAAGGAATGAGCAGTTCTTC. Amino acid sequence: CATSRDASGRRNEQFF.

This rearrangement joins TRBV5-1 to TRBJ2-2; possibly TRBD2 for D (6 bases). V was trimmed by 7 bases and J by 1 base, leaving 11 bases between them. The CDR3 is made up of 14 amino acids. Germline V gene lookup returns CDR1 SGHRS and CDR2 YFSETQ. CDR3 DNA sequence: TGCGCCAGCGCATTGGGAGGGAACACCGGGGAGCTGTTTTTT. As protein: CASALGGNTGELFF.

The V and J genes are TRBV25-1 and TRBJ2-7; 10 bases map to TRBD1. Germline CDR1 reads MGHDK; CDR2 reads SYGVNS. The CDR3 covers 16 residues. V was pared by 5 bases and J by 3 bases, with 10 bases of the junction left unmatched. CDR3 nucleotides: TGTGCCAGCAGTCCCTCGGTGGGACAGGGGTACTACGAGCAGTACTTC. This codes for CASSPSVGQGYYEQYF.

DNA for the CDR3: TGTGCCAGCAGTTTATGGCCGAGGACTCACGAGCAGTACTTC. Protein: CASSLWPRTHEQYF. This chain links TRBV27 with TRBJ2-7; perhaps TRBD2 as D (5 bases). The CDR3 spans 14 residues. Germline CDR1 and CDR2: MNHEY and SMNVEV (reference sequence). V lost 1 base and J lost 5, with 12 bases in between.

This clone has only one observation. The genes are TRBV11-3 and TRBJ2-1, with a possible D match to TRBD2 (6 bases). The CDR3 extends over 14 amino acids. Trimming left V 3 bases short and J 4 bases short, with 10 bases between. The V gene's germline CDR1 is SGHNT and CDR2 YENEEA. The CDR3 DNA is TGTGCCAGCAGCTTCCCGGGGGAATACAATGAGCAGTTCTTC. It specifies CASSFPGEYNEQFF. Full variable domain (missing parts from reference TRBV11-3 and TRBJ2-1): EAGVVQSPRYKIIEKKQPVAFWCNPISGHNTLYWYLQNLGQGPELLIRYENEEAVDDSQLPKDRFSAERLKGVDSTLKIQPAELGDSAVYLCASSFPGEYNEQFFGPGTRLTVL.

The CDR3 here is CASSVPGLELREQYF. In DNA, the CDR3 is TGTGCCAGCAGCGTACCGGGACTAGAGCTTCGCGAGCAGTACTTC. The chain links TRBV11-2 to TRBJ2-7, with 8 positions matching TRBD2. The V and J ends lost 5 bases and 6 bases, in that order; junction bases with no gene match: 12. This CDR3 comprises 15 residues. Germline values: CDR1 SGHAT, CDR2 FQNNGV. The whole variable domain, filled in from reference TRBV11-2 and TRBJ2-7, reads EAGVAQSPRYKIIEKRQSVAFWCNPISGHATLYWYQQILGQGPKLLIQFQNNGVVDDSQLPKDRFSAERLKGVDSTLKIQPAKLEDSAVYLCASSVPGLELREQYFGPGTRLTVT.

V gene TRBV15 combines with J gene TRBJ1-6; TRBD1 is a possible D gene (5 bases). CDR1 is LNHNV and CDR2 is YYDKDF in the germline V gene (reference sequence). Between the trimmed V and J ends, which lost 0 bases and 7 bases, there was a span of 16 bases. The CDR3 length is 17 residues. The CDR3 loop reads CATSRDRIAGGNSPLHF. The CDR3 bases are TGTGCCACCAGCAGAGATCGAATAGCCGGGGGAAATTCACCCCTCCACTTT.

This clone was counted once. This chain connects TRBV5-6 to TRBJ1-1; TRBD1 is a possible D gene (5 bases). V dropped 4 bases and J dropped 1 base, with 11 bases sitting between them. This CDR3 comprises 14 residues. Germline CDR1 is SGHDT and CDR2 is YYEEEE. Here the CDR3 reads CASSTGLPNTEAFF. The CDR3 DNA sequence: TGTGCCAGCAGCACGGGACTCCCGAACACTGAAGCTTTCTTT.

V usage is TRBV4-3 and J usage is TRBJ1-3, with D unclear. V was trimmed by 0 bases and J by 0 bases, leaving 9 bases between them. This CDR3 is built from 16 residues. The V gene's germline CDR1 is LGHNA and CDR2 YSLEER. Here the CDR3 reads CASSQDITGSGNTIYF. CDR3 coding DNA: TGCGCCAGCAGCCAAGATATAACGGGCTCTGGAAACACCATATATTTT.

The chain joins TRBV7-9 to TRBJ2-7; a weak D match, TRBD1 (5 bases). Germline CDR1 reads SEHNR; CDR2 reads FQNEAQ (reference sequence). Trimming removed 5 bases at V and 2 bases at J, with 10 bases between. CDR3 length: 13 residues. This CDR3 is CASSAQATYEQYF. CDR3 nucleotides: TGTGCCAGCAGCGCACAGGCAACCTACGAGCAGTACTTC. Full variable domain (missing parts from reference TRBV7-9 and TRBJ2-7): DTGVSQNPRHKITKRGQNVTFRCDPISEHNRLYWYRQTLGQGPEFLTYFQNEAQLEKSRLLSDRFSAERPKGSFSTLEIQRTEQGDSAMYLCASSAQATYEQYFGPGTRLTVT.